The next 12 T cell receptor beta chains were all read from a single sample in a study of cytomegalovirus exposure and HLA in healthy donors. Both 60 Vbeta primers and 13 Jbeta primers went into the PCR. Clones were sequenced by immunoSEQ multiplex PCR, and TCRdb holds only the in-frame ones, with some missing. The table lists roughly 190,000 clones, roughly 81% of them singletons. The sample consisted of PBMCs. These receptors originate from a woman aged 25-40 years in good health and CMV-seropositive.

CDR3 sequence: CASSADSYYEQYF. The DNA of the CDR3 is TGCGCCAGCAGCGCGGACAGCTACTACGAGCAGTACTTC. The genes are TRBV5-1 and TRBJ2-7; D might be TRBD1 (6 bases). CDR1 is SGHRS, CDR2 YFSETQ, per germline. CDR3 length: 13 amino acids. V lost 4 bases and J 3 bases, leaving 11 bases between the germline ends.

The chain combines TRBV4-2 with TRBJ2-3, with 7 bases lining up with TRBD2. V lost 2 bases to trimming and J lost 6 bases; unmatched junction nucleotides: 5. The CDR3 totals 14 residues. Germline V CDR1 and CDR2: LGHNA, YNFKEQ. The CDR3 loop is CASSQRTRSDTQYF. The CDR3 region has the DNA TGTGCCAGCAGCCAAAGGACTAGATCTGATACGCAGTATTTT.

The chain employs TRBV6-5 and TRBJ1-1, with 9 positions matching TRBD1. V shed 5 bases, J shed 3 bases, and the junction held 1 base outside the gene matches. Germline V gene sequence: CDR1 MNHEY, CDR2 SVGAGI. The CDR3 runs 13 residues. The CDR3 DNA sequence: TGTGCCAGCAGTCGGACAGGGGACACTGAAGCTTTCTTT. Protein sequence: CASSRTGDTEAFF.

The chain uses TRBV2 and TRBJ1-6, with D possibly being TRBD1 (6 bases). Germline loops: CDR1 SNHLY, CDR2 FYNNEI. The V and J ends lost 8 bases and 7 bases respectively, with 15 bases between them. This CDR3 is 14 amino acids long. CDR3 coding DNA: TGTGCCAGCGAAGTGGCACAGGGAAATTCACCCCTCCACTTT. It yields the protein CASEVAQGNSPLHF.

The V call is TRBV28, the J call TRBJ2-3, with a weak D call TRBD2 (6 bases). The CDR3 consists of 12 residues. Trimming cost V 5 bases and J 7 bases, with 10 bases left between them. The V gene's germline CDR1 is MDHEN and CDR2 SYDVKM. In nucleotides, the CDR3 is TGTGCCAGCAGTGGGACTCGAAATACGCAGTATTTT. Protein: CASSGTRNTQYF.

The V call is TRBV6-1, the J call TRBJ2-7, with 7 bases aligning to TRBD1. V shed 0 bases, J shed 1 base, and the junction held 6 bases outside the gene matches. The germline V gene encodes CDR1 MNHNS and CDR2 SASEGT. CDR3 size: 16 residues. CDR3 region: CASSEAIRDRSYEQYF. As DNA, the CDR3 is TGTGCCAGCAGTGAAGCAATCCGGGACAGATCCTACGAGCAGTACTTC.

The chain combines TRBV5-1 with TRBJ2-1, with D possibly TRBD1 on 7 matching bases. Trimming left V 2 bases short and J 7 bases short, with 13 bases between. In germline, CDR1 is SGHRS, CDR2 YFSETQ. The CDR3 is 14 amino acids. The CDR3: CASSFEGAGNEQFF. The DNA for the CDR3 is TGCGCCAGCAGCTTCGAGGGGGCGGGGAATGAGCAGTTCTTC.

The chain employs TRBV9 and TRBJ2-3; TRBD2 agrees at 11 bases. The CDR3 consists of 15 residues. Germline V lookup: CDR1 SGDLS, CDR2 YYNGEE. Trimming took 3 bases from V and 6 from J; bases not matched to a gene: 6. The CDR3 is CASSAHGLAGDTQYF. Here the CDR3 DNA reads TGTGCCAGCAGCGCCCATGGACTAGCGGGTGATACGCAGTATTTT. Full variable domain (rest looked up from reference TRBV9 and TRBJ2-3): DSGVTQTPKHLITATGQRVTLRCSPRSGDLSVYWYQQSLDQGLQFLIQYYNGEERAKGNILERFSAQQFPDLHSELNLSSLELGDSALYFCASSAHGLAGDTQYFGPGTRLTVL.

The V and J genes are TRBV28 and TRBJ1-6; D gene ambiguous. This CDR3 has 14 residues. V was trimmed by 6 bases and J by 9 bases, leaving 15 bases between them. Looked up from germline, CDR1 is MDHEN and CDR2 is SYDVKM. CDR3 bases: TGTGCCAGCAGCCGCGGATCGTTGGCTTCACCCCTCCACTTT. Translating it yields CASSRGSLASPLHF.

This chain's CDR3 is CASSSGGVGQPQHF. The CDR3 DNA follows: TGTGCCAGCAGCTCGGGGGGGGTAGGGCAGCCCCAGCATTTT. This chain links TRBV7-9 with TRBJ1-5; D perhaps matches TRBD1 (5 bases). The CDR3 contains 14 residues. CDR1 and CDR2 from the germline V gene are SEHNR and FQNEAQ (reference sequence). Deletions cut 4 bases from V and 7 bases from J, with 14 bases between.

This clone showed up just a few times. This CDR3 reads CASSPQTDTEAFF. The CDR3 DNA sequence: TGTGCCAGCTCACCACAAACAGACACTGAAGCTTTCTTT. V is TRBV18 and J is TRBJ1-1; D is unresolved. The ends were cut back, 1 base at V and 3 bases at J, with 6 bases in the middle. The length of the CDR3 is 13 residues. Germline V gene sequence: CDR1 KGHSH, CDR2 LQKENI.

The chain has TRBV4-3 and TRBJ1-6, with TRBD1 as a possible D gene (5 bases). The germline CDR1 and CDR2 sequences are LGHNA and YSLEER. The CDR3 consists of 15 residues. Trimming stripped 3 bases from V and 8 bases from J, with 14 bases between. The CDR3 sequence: CASSQGEGWYSPLHF. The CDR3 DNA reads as TGCGCCAGCAGCCAGGGGGAGGGGTGGTATTCACCCCTCCACTTT.